The present entry profiles one T cell receptor beta chain with its context. Its antigen remains unidentified. The sample originates from a study of CD8+ T cells in alopecia areata. Background on the study: Tofacitinib administration to treated patients was oral, at 5 to 10 mg twice daily. Study results and limitations: Scalp sample sequencing also detects resident alphabeta T cells of normal skin. Clarity of TCR sharing across patients fell short of that in mice, possibly HLA-related.

CDR1 and CDR2 (germline): SGDLS, YYNGEE. The CDR3 runs to 19 residues. V trimming: 1 base; J trimming: 1 base; junction bases outside the gene matches: 11. RNA extraction and reverse transcription yielded cDNA as sequencing template. Produced via immunoSEQ multiplex PCR; TCRdb's table is partial and in-frame only. This table holds about 180,000 clones, more than 60% found once. PBMCs yielded sorted CD4+ and CD8+ T cells. V gene TRBV9 combines with J gene TRBJ2-6; 7 nucleotides match TRBD1. This sequence originates from a human donor with alopecia areata. The sample here was CD4+ T cells sorted from blood, taken at week 0. CDR3 nucleotides: TGTGCCAGCAGCGTACGAGACAGGGTTAGGAGTTCTGGGGCCAACGTCCTGACTTTC. Encoded protein: CASSVRDRVRSSGANVLTF.